This paragraph covers one T cell receptor beta chain sequence. The data were taken from a study of blood T cells in healthy people across ages. Germline CDR1 reads LNHDA; CDR2 reads SQIVND (reference sequence). Trimming shortened V by 9 bases and J by 3 bases, and 8 bases separated the two germline ends. The CDR3 is 11 residues long. Sample-barcoded 5' priming and a J-beta primer mix drove a second PCR of about 7 to 11 cycles. TCRdb reanalysed the 5' RACE reads using MiXCR and keeps one entry per CDR3 protein. This table has roughly 1.7 million distinct CDR3 sequences, around 36% appearing once. The specimen was blood. The genes are TRBV19 and TRBJ1-2; D gene ambiguous. The TCR originated in a woman between 25 and 40 years old in good health. The chain's CDR3 is CASNSYYGYTF. Written as DNA, the CDR3 is TGTGCCAGCAACTCTTACTATGGCTACACCTTC.